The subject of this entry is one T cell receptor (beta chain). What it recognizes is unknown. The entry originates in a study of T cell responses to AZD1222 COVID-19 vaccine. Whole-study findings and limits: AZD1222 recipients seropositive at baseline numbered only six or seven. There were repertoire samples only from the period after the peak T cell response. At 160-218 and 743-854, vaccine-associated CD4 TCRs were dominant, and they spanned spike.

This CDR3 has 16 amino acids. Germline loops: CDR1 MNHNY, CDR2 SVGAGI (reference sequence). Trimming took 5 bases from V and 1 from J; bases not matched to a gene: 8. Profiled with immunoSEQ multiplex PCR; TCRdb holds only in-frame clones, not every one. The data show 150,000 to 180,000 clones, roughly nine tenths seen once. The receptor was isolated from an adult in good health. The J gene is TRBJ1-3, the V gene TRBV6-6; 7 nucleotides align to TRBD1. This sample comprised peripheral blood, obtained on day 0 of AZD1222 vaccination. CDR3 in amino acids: CASSRQGDSSGNTIYF. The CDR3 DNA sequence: TGTGCCAGCAGTCGACAGGGTGATTCATCTGGAAACACCATATATTTT.